These 15 T cell receptor beta chains were all obtained from the same sample, sequenced in a study of Ad26.COV2.S vaccination and SARS-CoV-2 variants. This table comes from immunoSEQ multiplex PCR, and its TCRdb copy is limited to in-frame clones, with some not included. Of about 39,000 clones in the sample, 65% to 90% are singletons; the top ten hold about 45%. Sequenced material: peripheral blood, taken after recovery from COVID-19. Receptor source: a human donor who had recovered from COVID-19.

The rearrangement joins TRBV30 to TRBJ2-4; TRBD2 is a possible D gene (6 bases). Trimming cost V 6 bases and J 1 base, with 10 bases left between them. CDR1 and CDR2 from the germline V gene are GTSNPN and SVGIG (reference sequence). This CDR3 spans 13 amino acids. The CDR3 is CACRGGAKNIQYF. The CDR3 region has the DNA TGTGCCTGCCGTGGGGGGGCCAAAAACATTCAGTACTTC.

The CDR3 spells CASRLQGAQETQYF. CDR3 coding DNA: TGCGCCAGCCGGCTACAGGGGGCACAAGAGACCCAGTACTTC. The rearrangement joins TRBV5-1 to TRBJ2-5; 9 positions agree with TRBD1. V lost 7 bases and J lost 2; bases outside the gene matches: 6. CDR1 and CDR2 from the germline V gene are SGHRS and YFSETQ. This CDR3 region has 14 residues.

The rearrangement uses TRBV15 and TRBJ1-1, with D possibly being TRBD1 (5 bases). The V gene lost 0 bases and the J gene lost 0 bases, with 11 bases spanning the gap. CDR3 length: 16 amino acids. Germline V gives CDR1 LNHNV, CDR2 YYDKDF (reference sequence). The CDR3 DNA sequence: TGTGCCACCAGCAGAGATCAGGGAGTGCTGAACACTGAAGCTTTCTTT. It is translated as CATSRDQGVLNTEAFF.

This clone came up many times. The V call is TRBV7-8, the J call TRBJ1-6, with D unclear. V was cut by 3 bases and J by 5 bases, with 11 bases left in between. Germline V gene data show CDR1 as SGHVS and CDR2 as FQNEAQ. CDR3 length: 15 residues. The CDR3 nucleotides are TGTGCCAGCAGCTTCACGGTCTCAAATAATTCACCCCTCCACTTT. It encodes CASSFTVSNNSPLHF.

This chain joins TRBV2 and TRBJ2-2; D gene unclear. Germline CDR1 SNHLY, CDR2 FYNNEI. The CDR3 sequence is 12 residues long. Trimming shortened V by 5 bases and J by 6 bases, and 7 bases separated the two germline ends. CDR3 in amino acids: CASSLDSGELFF. CDR3 coding DNA: TGTGCCAGCAGTTTAGACTCCGGGGAGCTGTTTTTT.

V usage is TRBV5-1 and J usage is TRBJ2-3, with D possibly being TRBD2 (5 bases). The length of the CDR3 is 17 residues. V gave up 2 bases and J gave up 6 bases, with 22 bases separating them. Germline CDR1 SGHRS, CDR2 YFSETQ. CDR3 region: CASSLSPGISLLDTQYF. CDR3 DNA: TGCGCCAGCAGCTTAAGCCCCGGGATTTCCCTTCTTGATACGCAGTATTTT.

J is TRBJ2-2 and V is TRBV4-1; D gene uncertain. Trimming pared 0 bases from V and 4 bases from J, leaving 12 bases between. Germline values: CDR1 MGHRA, CDR2 YSYEKL. This CDR3 has 16 residues. Here the CDR3 reads CASSQDLRRFTGELFF. The DNA for the CDR3 is TGCGCCAGCAGCCAAGATCTGCGGCGATTCACCGGGGAGCTGTTTTTT.

The chain couples TRBV5-4 to TRBJ1-1; 8 bases match TRBD1. The germline V gene has CDR1 SGHNT and CDR2 YYREEE (reference sequence). The ends lost 6 bases at V and 4 bases at J; junction bases unmatched: 8. The CDR3 is 14 amino acids. CDR3 sequence (DNA): TGTGCCAGCACCCAGACAGGGGCCGGCACTGAAGCTTTCTTT. Amino acid sequence: CASTQTGAGTEAFF.

This chain joins TRBV10-3 and TRBJ2-5; 9 nucleotides line up with TRBD1. Germline values: CDR1 ENHRY, CDR2 SYGVKD. This CDR3 has 12 residues. Unmatched junction bases numbered 0, after V lost 6 bases and J lost 4 bases. Here the CDR3 DNA reads TGTGCCATCAGGACAGGGGGAGAGACCCAGTACTTC. This encodes CAIRTGGETQYF.

The chain combines TRBV2 with TRBJ1-2; 9 nucleotides line up with TRBD1. The CDR3 loop spans 14 amino acids. The V segment lost 6 bases and the J segment 7 bases; nucleotides outside the gene matches: 9. Germline CDR1 SNHLY, CDR2 FYNNEI. The CDR3 region is CASRGTGFWGGYTF. The CDR3 DNA reads TGTGCCAGCAGGGGGACAGGGTTTTGGGGTGGCTACACCTTC.

In its sample, this clone was seen many times. The genes are TRBV11-2 and TRBJ2-1; 12 positions agree with TRBD2. V was pared by 5 bases and J by 10 bases, with 12 bases of the junction left unmatched. The V gene's germline CDR1 is SGHAT and CDR2 FQNNGV. There are 16 residues in the CDR3. The CDR3 bases are TGTGCCAGCAGCCGACTGACTAGCGGGAGATTCCGGGAGCAGTTCTTC. It codes for CASSRLTSGRFREQFF.

This rearrangement joins TRBV9 to TRBJ2-1, with D perhaps being TRBD1 or TRBD2 (6 bases each). V was shortened by 1 base and J by 5 bases, with 13 bases between the two germline ends. The CDR3 covers 15 residues. Germline lookup yields CDR1 SGDLS and CDR2 YYNGEE. CDR3 in DNA: TGTGCCAGCAGCGTACTACGGGGGCCGGACAATGAGCAGTTCTTC. Translating it yields CASSVLRGPDNEQFF.

In this sample, this clone turned up once. The CDR3 nucleotides are TGTGCCAGCAGCGTTCGGAGGGACGCAGATCAGCCCCAGCATTTT. It yields the protein CASSVRRDADQPQHF. The chain has TRBV21-1 and TRBJ1-5. TRBV21-1 is classified as a pseudogene. The CDR3 runs 15 residues.

The chain links TRBV27 to TRBJ2-1; 7 nucleotides match TRBD1. Germline trimming cut 5 bases from V and 9 bases from J; bases unmatched to any gene: 4. The CDR3 is made up of 12 amino acids. Per the germline V gene, CDR1 is MNHEY and CDR2 is SMNVEV (reference sequence). CDR3 in DNA: TGTGCCAGCAGTCCACCAGGGGGTGAGCAGTTCTTC. Amino acids: CASSPPGGEQFF.

This chain links TRBV19 with TRBJ2-1, with no clear D. Germline CDR1 is LNHDA and CDR2 is SQIVND (reference sequence). Trimming shortened V by 9 bases and J by 9 bases, and 9 bases separated the two germline ends. The CDR3 sequence is 10 residues long. CDR3 residues: CASGVSEQFF. The CDR3 region has the DNA TGTGCCAGCGGTGTGAGTGAGCAGTTCTTC.